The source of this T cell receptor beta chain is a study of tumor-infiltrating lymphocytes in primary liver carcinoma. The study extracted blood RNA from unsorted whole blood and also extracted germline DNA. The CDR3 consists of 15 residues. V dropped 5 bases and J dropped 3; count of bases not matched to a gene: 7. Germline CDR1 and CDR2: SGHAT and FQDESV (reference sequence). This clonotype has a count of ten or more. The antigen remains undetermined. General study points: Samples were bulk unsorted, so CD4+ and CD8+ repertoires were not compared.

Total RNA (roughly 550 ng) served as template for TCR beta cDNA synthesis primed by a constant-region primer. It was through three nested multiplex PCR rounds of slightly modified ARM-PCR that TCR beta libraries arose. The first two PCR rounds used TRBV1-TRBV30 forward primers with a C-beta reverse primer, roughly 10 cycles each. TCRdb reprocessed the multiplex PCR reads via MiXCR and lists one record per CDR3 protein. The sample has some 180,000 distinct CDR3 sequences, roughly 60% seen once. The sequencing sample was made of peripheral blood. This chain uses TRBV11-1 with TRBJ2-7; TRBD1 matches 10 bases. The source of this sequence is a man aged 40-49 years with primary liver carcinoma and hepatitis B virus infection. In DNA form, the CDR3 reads TGTGCCAGCAGCCCCCCGGGACAGGGGAACTACGAGCAGTACTTC. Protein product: CASSPPGQGNYEQYF.